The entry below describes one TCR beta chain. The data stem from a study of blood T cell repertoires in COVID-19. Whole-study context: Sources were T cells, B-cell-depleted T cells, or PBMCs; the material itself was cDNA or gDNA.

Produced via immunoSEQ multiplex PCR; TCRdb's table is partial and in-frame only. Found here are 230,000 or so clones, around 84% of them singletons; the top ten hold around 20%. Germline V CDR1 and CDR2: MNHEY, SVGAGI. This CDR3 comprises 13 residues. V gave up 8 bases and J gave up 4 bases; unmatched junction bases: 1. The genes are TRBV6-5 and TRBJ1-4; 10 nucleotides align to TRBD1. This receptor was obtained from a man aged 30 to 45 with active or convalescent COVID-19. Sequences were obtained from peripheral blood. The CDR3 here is CASGDRGNEKLFF. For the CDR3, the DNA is TGTGCCAGCGGGGACAGGGGTAATGAAAAACTGTTTTTT.